The 32 T cell receptor beta chains presented below share a single source sample, sequenced in a study of blood T cell repertoires in COVID-19. TCRdb's table, derived via immunoSEQ multiplex PCR, lists solely in-frame clones and lacks some. Counted here are under 300,000 clones, approximately 90% occurring once; the ten biggest clones make up about 3%. The sequencing input was PBMCs or T cells enriched from blood (not recorded which). The receptors stem from a woman in her 50s who had recovered from COVID-19.

The rearrangement joins TRBV4-3 to TRBJ2-2; 9 nucleotides align to TRBD2. This CDR3 is built from 15 residues. The trim removed 2 bases at V and 5 bases at J, leaving 3 bases unmatched. The germline V gene has CDR1 LGHNA and CDR2 YSLEER. CDR3 bases: TGCGCCAGCAGCCAATCCAGCGGGAGGACCGGGGAGCTGTTTTTT. It codes for CASSQSSGRTGELFF.

V usage is TRBV11-2 and J usage is TRBJ2-1, with 15 positions matching TRBD2. The CDR3 has 16 amino acids. In germline, CDR1 is SGHAT, CDR2 FQNNGV. V lost 4 bases to trimming and J lost 5 bases; unmatched junction nucleotides: 3. CDR3 amino acids: CASSSRTSGRDNEQFF. The CDR3, as DNA: TGTGCCAGCAGCTCTCGGACTAGCGGGAGGGACAATGAGCAGTTCTTC.

The rearrangement uses TRBV5-4 and TRBJ1-2; D may be TRBD1 (5 bases). CDR1 is SGHNT and CDR2 is YYREEE in the germline V gene (reference sequence). This CDR3 contains 16 residues. The V gene lost 6 bases and the J gene lost 3 bases, with 21 bases spanning the gap. The CDR3 DNA reads TGTGCCAGCACCCTAGACGGGGGTGGCAGTTACTATGGCTACACCTTC. Its protein product is CASTLDGGGSYYGYTF. Supplemented by reference TRBV5-4 and TRBJ1-2, the full variable domain reads ETGVTQSPTHLIKTRGQQVTLRCSSQSGHNTVSWYQQALGQGPQFIFQYYREEENGRGNFPPRFSGLQFPNYSSELNVNALELDDSALYLCASTLDGGGSYYGYTFGSGTRLTVV.

This chain joins TRBV6-2 or TRBV6-3 and TRBJ2-1, with 8 bases lining up with TRBD2. V shed 6 bases and J 9 bases; nucleotides not matched to a gene: 4. CDR3 length: 12 amino acids. Germline assignment: CDR1 MNHEY and CDR2 SVGEGT. The CDR3: CASSEAGAEQFF. The CDR3 bases are TGTGCCAGCAGCGAAGCGGGAGCTGAGCAGTTCTTC.

V gene TRBV9 combines with J gene TRBJ2-7; 13 nucleotides line up with TRBD2. The CDR3 consists of 15 residues. V gave up 5 bases and J gave up 6 bases; unmatched junction bases: 8. CDR1 and CDR2 from the germline V gene are SGDLS and YYNGEE. Here the CDR3 reads CASRPKLAGGFEQYF. DNA for the CDR3: TGTGCCAGCAGGCCCAAACTAGCGGGAGGGTTCGAGCAGTACTTC.

The chain carries TRBV30 and TRBJ2-1; a possible D gene is TRBD2 (6 bases). The CDR3 runs 11 residues. Germline V gives CDR1 GTSNPN, CDR2 SVGIG (reference sequence). CDR3 nucleotides: TGTAGTAGCGGATACTACAATGAGCAGTTCTTC. Translated, it gives CSSGYYNEQFF.

The genes are TRBV3-1 (or the pseudogene TRBV3-2) and TRBJ2-7, with TRBD1 matching over 10 bases. Germline values: CDR1 LGHDT, CDR2 YNNKEL (reference sequence). The ends lost 0 bases at V and 7 bases at J; junction bases unmatched: 21. The CDR3 length is 20 residues. In DNA, the CDR3 is TGTGCCAGCAGCCAAGATCGGGGTGAAAGGGGACAGGGGTCAGGAGATGAGCAGTACTTC. Protein sequence: CASSQDRGERGQGSGDEQYF.

CDR3 nucleotide sequence: TGTGCCAGCCAGGTGGGGGGAAGCAATCAGCCCCAGCATTTT. The encoded protein is CASQVGGSNQPQHF. This chain links TRBV28 with TRBJ1-5; maybe TRBD1 (5 bases). The V gene lost 8 bases and the J gene lost 1 base, with 12 bases spanning the gap. CDR1 and CDR2 from the germline V gene are MDHEN and SYDVKM. The CDR3 consists of 14 residues.

The chain links TRBV7-9 to TRBJ1-6, with 9 bases identical to TRBD1. V was clipped by 5 bases and J by 5 bases; unmatched bases: 7. Per the germline V gene, CDR1 is SEHNR and CDR2 is FQNEAQ (reference sequence). The length of the CDR3 is 16 residues. The CDR3 DNA is TGTGCCAGCAGCACGGGACAGGGAGGGAATAATTCACCCCTCCACTTT. Protein sequence: CASSTGQGGNNSPLHF.

A remark on this clone: At the DNA level, this CDR3 is encoded by other sequences in the same sample as well. V usage is TRBV6-2 or TRBV6-3 and J usage is TRBJ2-2, with D unclear. The CDR3 runs to 14 residues. Trimming stripped 2 bases from V and 0 bases from J, with 4 bases between. From germline, CDR1 is MNHEY and CDR2 SVGEGT. The CDR3 nucleotides read TGTGCCAGCAGTTACCTATCGAACACCGGGGAGCTGTTTTTT. It specifies CASSYLSNTGELFF.

The V gene is TRBV19, the J gene TRBJ1-1; a possible D gene is TRBD1 (6 bases). Germline loops: CDR1 LNHDA, CDR2 SQIVND (reference sequence). This CDR3 spans 15 amino acids. Trimming removed 4 bases from V and 0 bases from J, with 12 bases in between. The CDR3 DNA sequence: TGTGCCAGTAGTAAAGGACAGCATGTGAACACTGAAGCTTTCTTT. Protein product: CASSKGQHVNTEAFF.

V usage is TRBV6-5 and J usage is TRBJ2-3; 11 nucleotides align to TRBD1. The CDR3 is 15 residues long. V lost 8 bases and J lost 5; bases outside the gene matches: 9. The germline V gene encodes CDR1 MNHEY and CDR2 SVGAGI. In DNA, the CDR3 is TGTGCCAGCGGACGGACAGGGGGCGAGATAGATACGCAGTATTTT. Amino acids: CASGRTGGEIDTQYF.

This sequence joins TRBV28 and TRBJ1-2; no firm D call. Germline CDR1 and CDR2: MDHEN and SYDVKM. This CDR3 region has 13 residues. V lost 2 bases, J lost 6 bases, and 10 bases lay in between. The CDR3 spells CASSLAGVDGYTF. The CDR3 DNA follows: TGTGCCAGCAGTTTAGCCGGGGTCGATGGCTACACCTTC.

The genes are TRBV6-5 and TRBJ1-2; TRBD1 aligns across 7 bases. Germline CDR1 is MNHEY and CDR2 is SVGAGI. The CDR3 consists of 15 residues. V trimming: 6 bases; J trimming: 3 bases; junction bases outside the gene matches: 10. CDR3 DNA sequence: TGTGCCAGCAGGATTGAACAGGGGAGGCACTATGGCTACACCTTC. Protein sequence: CASRIEQGRHYGYTF.

The chain recombines TRBV5-5 with TRBJ1-2; D remains ambiguous. The CDR3 is 15 amino acids. Germline CDR1 and CDR2: SGHKS and YYEKEE (reference sequence). Trimming cost V 1 base and J 0 bases, with 10 bases left between them. Here the CDR3 DNA reads TGTGCCAGCAGCTTGTGGCAGGCCTCTAACTATGGCTACACCTTC. Translating it yields CASSLWQASNYGYTF. Combining the CDR3 with reference TRBV5-5 and TRBJ1-2 gives the whole variable domain DAGVTQSPTHLIKTRGQQVTLRCSPISGHKSVSWYQQVLGQGPQFIFQYYEKEERGRGNFPDRFSARQFPNYSSELNVNALLLGDSALYLCASSLWQASNYGYTFGSGTRLTVV.

The chain couples TRBV30 to TRBJ1-1; maybe TRBD1 (5 bases). The V and J ends lost 2 bases and 8 bases respectively, with 15 bases between them. Looked up from germline, CDR1 is GTSNPN and CDR2 is SVGIG (reference sequence). This CDR3 is 13 amino acids long. The CDR3 coding sequence is TGTGCCTGGAGTCTACAAAGAAGGGGCGAAGCTTTCTTT. This gives the protein CAWSLQRRGEAFF.

The rearrangement links TRBV6-2 or TRBV6-3 to TRBJ1-5; 9 nucleotides line up with TRBD1. The CDR3 spans 16 residues. CDR1 is MNHEY and CDR2 is SVGEGT in the germline V gene. The trim removed 6 bases at V and 3 bases at J, leaving 9 bases unmatched. The DNA of the CDR3 is TGTGCCAGCAGCGGGACAGGACAGGGGAACAATCAGCCCCAGCATTTT. It encodes CASSGTGQGNNQPQHF.

The chain recombines TRBV5-1 with TRBJ2-1; 9 nucleotides match TRBD1. Germline CDR1 reads SGHRS; CDR2 reads YFSETQ. V dropped 5 bases and J dropped 3; count of bases not matched to a gene: 6. The CDR3 sequence is 15 residues long. Here the CDR3 reads CASRLRDRDYNEQFF. CDR3 bases: TGCGCCAGCAGGCTCCGGGACAGGGACTACAATGAGCAGTTCTTC.

The genes are TRBV6-2 or TRBV6-3 and TRBJ1-5, with 9 bases that match TRBD1. V trimming: 6 bases; J trimming: 0 bases; junction bases outside the gene matches: 6. CDR3 size: 16 residues. CDR1 MNHEY and CDR2 SVGEGT come from the germline V gene. The CDR3: CASSLGQGNSNQPQHF. In DNA, the CDR3 is TGTGCCAGCAGCTTGGGACAGGGAAATAGCAATCAGCCCCAGCATTTT.

The rearrangement joins TRBV15 to TRBJ2-2, with D tentatively TRBD1 (6 bases). This CDR3 is 15 amino acids long. The V end lost 2 bases, the J end lost 4 bases, and 11 bases lay between the germline ends. Germline CDR1 LNHNV, CDR2 YYDKDF (reference sequence). The CDR3 protein is CATSRTGLRTGELFF. The CDR3, as DNA: TGTGCCACCAGCAGAACAGGGCTACGCACCGGGGAGCTGTTTTTT.

This clone appeared a single time. The chain carries TRBV4-1 and TRBJ2-1; 14 bases are a match to TRBD2. Germline loops: CDR1 MGHRA, CDR2 YSYEKL. CDR3 size: 16 residues. V lost 3 bases, J lost 5 bases, and 3 bases stayed unmatched. The CDR3 is CASSHPGLAGDNEQFF. The DNA of the CDR3 is TGCGCCAGCAGCCACCCGGGACTAGCGGGAGACAATGAGCAGTTCTTC.

The chain is built from TRBV19 and TRBJ1-2; 10 bases line up with TRBD1. The V segment lost 4 bases and the J segment 8 bases; nucleotides outside the gene matches: 7. CDR1 and CDR2 from the germline V gene are LNHDA and SQIVND (reference sequence). This CDR3 region has 14 residues. The CDR3 sequence: CASSTGTGEGGYTF. Written as DNA, the CDR3 is TGTGCCAGTAGTACCGGGACAGGGGAAGGGGGCTACACCTTC.

This clone has a handful of counts. V usage is TRBV25-1 and J usage is TRBJ1-1; possible D gene TRBD1, 5 bases. The germline V and J ends were trimmed by 7 bases and 6 bases, with 15 bases remaining between them. CDR1 and CDR2 from the germline V gene are MGHDK and SYGVNS. This CDR3 is built from 13 residues. This CDR3 reads CASKGTGGAEAFF. For the CDR3, the DNA is TGTGCCAGCAAGGGGACTGGGGGGGCTGAAGCTTTCTTT.

Written as DNA, the CDR3 is TGTGCCTGGAGTCGACAGAGCTCTGGAAACACCATATATTTT. This encodes CAWSRQSSGNTIYF. The chain carries TRBV30 and TRBJ1-3; TRBD1 is a possible D gene (5 bases). The CDR3 is made up of 14 amino acids. The germline gives CDR1 GTSNPN, CDR2 SVGIG (reference sequence). V was trimmed by 2 bases and J by 0 bases, leaving 8 bases between them.

Worth noting for this clone: The DNA is omitted, as the CDR3 cannot be located on it reliably, and the CDR3 follows TCRdb's listing. This chain uses TRBV28 with TRBJ2-7; the table's D call, TRBD1, has no DNA check behind it. CDR1 is MDHEN, CDR2 SYDVKM, per germline. The CDR3 length equals 19 residues, ends included. The CDR3 loop is CASSSGQGEGPVLPKEQYF.

The rearrangement links TRBV7-2 to TRBJ2-7, with 7 positions matching TRBD2. The CDR3 runs to 14 residues. Germline V gene sequence: CDR1 SGHTA, CDR2 FQGNSA. The J segment lost 3 bases and the V segment lost 5 bases, leaving 7 bases of the junction unmatched. CDR3 bases: TGTGCCAGCAGCCCCGGACTAGTAGACTACGAGCAGTACTTC. This sequence encodes CASSPGLVDYEQYF.

The chain carries TRBV7-2 and TRBJ1-2; unclear D gene. The CDR3 contains 14 residues. Germline values: CDR1 SGHTA, CDR2 FQGNSA. The ends were cut back, 0 bases at V and 1 base at J, with 6 bases in the middle. In nucleotides, the CDR3 is TGTGCCAGCAGCTTAGCAACGGGTAACTATGGCTACACCTTC. It translates to CASSLATGNYGYTF.

The rearrangement joins TRBV29-1 to TRBJ2-3; 8 positions match TRBD2. CDR1 is SQVTM and CDR2 is ANQGSEA in the germline V gene. CDR3 size: 14 residues. The V and J ends lost 2 bases and 2 bases, in that order; junction bases with no gene match: 3. This CDR3 is CSVEPSGYTDTQYF. DNA of the CDR3: TGCAGCGTTGAACCTAGCGGGTACACAGATACGCAGTATTTT.

Details on this clone: Sequence at one end of the junction differs from germline and may be a read error. The V and J genes are TRBV7-9 and TRBJ1-1; D is uncertain. The germline V gene has CDR1 SEHNR and CDR2 FQNEAQ (reference sequence). The CDR3 runs 11 residues. CDR3 sequence reads: CASSLDTEAFF. The CDR3 nucleotides are TGTGCCAGCAGCTTAGACACCGAAGCTTTCTTT.

The chain recombines TRBV30 with TRBJ1-1, with D tentatively TRBD1 (5 bases). The CDR3 is 15 amino acids. The germline CDR1 and CDR2 sequences are GTSNPN and SVGIG (reference sequence). The V end was cut by 0 bases, the J end by 0 bases, with 11 bases between. CDR3 residues: CAWSVSGRLNTEAFF. CDR3 nucleotides: TGTGCCTGGAGTGTATCAGGGAGGTTGAACACTGAAGCTTTCTTT.

This sequence joins TRBV15 and TRBJ2-1; 15 bases are shared with TRBD2. The length of the CDR3 is 18 residues. Germline trimming cut 5 bases from V and 6 bases from J; bases unmatched to any gene: 11. Germline loops: CDR1 LNHNV, CDR2 YYDKDF (reference sequence). CDR3 DNA sequence: TGTGCCACCAGCCCCGGGACTAGCGGGAGGCGGCTGGGCAATGAGCAGTTCTTC. Translated: CATSPGTSGRRLGNEQFF.

The chain links TRBV4-2 to TRBJ2-1, with 10 bases matching TRBD2. The CDR3 has 17 residues. Trimming cost V 1 base and J 3 bases; bases outside gene matches: 6. Looked up from germline, CDR1 is LGHNA and CDR2 is YNFKEQ. The DNA of the CDR3 is TGTGCCAGCAGCCAAGCGTCTAGCGGGAGTGTCTACAATGAGCAGTTCTTC. It is translated as CASSQASSGSVYNEQFF.